The 22 T cell receptor beta chains below were found in one sample sequenced in a study of patients and donors after allogeneic stem cell transplantation. From the RT-PCR reads, TCRdb called clonotypes with MiXCR, one entry per CDR3 protein. Of about 89,000 distinct CDR3 sequences in the sample, 40% to 60% were seen once. The sample consisted of blood, either unsorted or a sorted T cell fraction (not recorded which). These receptors originate from a human donor who was either an allogeneic HSCT recipient or a stem cell or donor lymphocyte infusion donor (not recorded which). It is not recorded whose cells these are; they may come from a transplant donor.

This sequence joins TRBV6-5 and TRBJ1-6, with D maybe TRBD1 (5 bases). Germline V gene data show CDR1 as MNHEY and CDR2 as SVGAGI. V was cut by 7 bases and J by 9 bases, with 19 bases left in between. This CDR3 has 15 amino acids. CDR3 DNA: TGTGCCAGCACCTCTCCGGGACCCTCGGGTTCACCCCTCCACTTT. Its translation: CASTSPGPSGSPLHF.

The gene calls are TRBV20-1 and TRBJ1-5; TRBD1 aligns across 7 bases. The CDR3 has 14 residues. CDR1 DFQATT and CDR2 SNEGSKA come from the germline V gene (reference sequence). Germline trimming cut 2 bases from V and 5 bases from J; bases unmatched to any gene: 6. The CDR3 DNA reads TGCAGTGCTAGACGGAGGGGGCAGGATCAGCCCCAGCATTTT. As protein: CSARRRGQDQPQHF.

The chain carries TRBV12-3 or TRBV12-4 and TRBJ1-1; no reliable D call. This CDR3 comprises 15 residues. Trimming took off 8 bases at V and 2 bases at J, with 18 bases between the two ends. The CDR3 is CASRQPGWLNTEAFF. In DNA form, the CDR3 reads TGTGCCAGCCGTCAACCCGGGTGGCTAAACACTGAAGCTTTCTTT.

This clonotype was detected a few times. The V gene is TRBV6-2 or TRBV6-3, the J gene TRBJ2-1; 10 nucleotides line up with TRBD2. Germline loops: CDR1 MNHEY, CDR2 SVGEGT. V lost 4 bases and J lost 7; bases outside the gene matches: 7. This CDR3 comprises 15 residues. The CDR3 DNA is TGTGCCAGCAGTTCAGCGGGAGGGCCGGGAAATGAGCAGTTCTTC. Encoded protein: CASSSAGGPGNEQFF.

The chain links TRBV7-9 to TRBJ2-1; 10 positions match TRBD2. There are 18 residues in the CDR3. After removal of 2 bases from V and 8 bases from J, the junction contained 15 bases not matched to a gene. The germline V gene encodes CDR1 SEHNR and CDR2 FQNEAQ (reference sequence). CDR3 nucleotides: TGTGCCAGCAGCTTAACGAAGAGCGGGAGGGAAAGGTACGATGAGCAGTTCTTC. Encoded protein: CASSLTKSGRERYDEQFF.

The rearrangement uses TRBV28 and TRBJ2-1; D may be TRBD1 (6 bases). The CDR3 spans 15 residues. V was pared by 5 bases and J by 4 bases, with 15 bases between. The germline V gene encodes CDR1 MDHEN and CDR2 SYDVKM. CDR3 sequence: CASSDPGHLYNEQFF. In nucleotides, the CDR3 is TGTGCCAGCAGTGATCCGGGACATTTATACAATGAGCAGTTCTTC.

This clonotype was detected only a few times. The chain carries TRBV7-8 and TRBJ1-4, with 7 bases that match TRBD1. Germline V lookup: CDR1 SGHVS, CDR2 FQNEAQ. Losses at the gene ends were 6 bases for V and 2 bases for J; bases not matched to a gene: 6. The CDR3 covers 15 residues. The CDR3 DNA reads as TGTGCCAGCAGGGGGCAGGGGGGGACTAATGAAAAACTGTTTTTT. Its protein is CASRGQGGTNEKLFF.

V and J are TRBV5-1 and TRBJ2-7; 7 bases are shared with TRBD2. The CDR3 is 16 amino acids. The germline V gene encodes CDR1 SGHRS and CDR2 YFSETQ. Trimming took 1 base from V and 0 from J; bases not matched to a gene: 7. The CDR3 reads CASSLISSGASYEQYF. CDR3 in DNA: TGCGCCAGCAGCTTGATATCCAGCGGGGCCTCCTACGAGCAGTACTTC.

J is TRBJ1-2 and V is TRBV20-1; weak D call: TRBD1 (6 bases). Per the germline V gene, CDR1 is DFQATT and CDR2 is SNEGSKA (reference sequence). The CDR3 runs 13 residues. V was pared by 7 bases and J by 5 bases, with 17 bases between. The CDR3 loop reads CSVPGQIGYGYTF. The CDR3 nucleotides read TGCAGTGTTCCAGGACAGATCGGGTATGGCTACACCTTC.

This chain joins TRBV7-3 and TRBJ2-3; 9 bases match TRBD2. The V gene end was trimmed by 8 bases and the J gene end by 6 bases; junction bases not matched to a gene: 9. The CDR3 loop spans 14 amino acids. Germline assignment: CDR1 SGHTA and CDR2 FQGTGA. The CDR3 sequence is CASSPSGNVDTQYF. The CDR3 DNA reads TGTGCCAGCTCCCCTAGCGGGAATGTGGATACGCAGTATTTT.

This clonotype occurred many times. Relative to the germline gene, one junction end is altered; a read error may explain this. The rearrangement joins TRBV7-7 to TRBJ1-4, with D hard to call. This CDR3 has 15 residues. From germline, CDR1 is SSHAT and CDR2 FNYEAQ (reference sequence). The chain's CDR3 is CASSPTGATNEKLFF. The CDR3, as DNA: TGTGCTAGCAGCCCGACCGGTGCAACTAATGAAAAACTGTTTTTT.

The chain combines TRBV28 with TRBJ1-5; D might be TRBD1 (5 bases). V was shortened by 7 bases and J by 0 bases, with 19 bases between the two germline ends. Germline values: CDR1 MDHEN, CDR2 SYDVKM. This CDR3 is 17 amino acids long. The CDR3 sequence is CASTRTPILLSNQPQHF. As DNA, the CDR3 is TGTGCCAGCACGAGGACACCGATTCTCCTTAGCAATCAGCCCCAGCATTTT.

V usage is TRBV12-3 or TRBV12-4 and J usage is TRBJ1-6; TRBD1 matches 8 bases. The J segment lost 7 bases and the V segment lost 4 bases, leaving 6 bases of the junction unmatched. The CDR3 runs to 15 residues. CDR3 amino acids: CASSSTGASNSPLHF. The DNA for the CDR3 is TGTGCCAGCAGTTCGACAGGGGCATCGAATTCACCCCTCCACTTT.

The V and J genes are TRBV12-3 or TRBV12-4 and TRBJ2-3; 8 nucleotides match TRBD1. CDR3 length: 17 amino acids. J lost 7 bases, V lost 1 base, and 13 bases had no gene match. DNA of the CDR3: TGTGCCAGCAGTTTAGTACCTGGGACAGGAGCCGGGAATACGCAGTATTTT. Translated, it gives CASSLVPGTGAGNTQYF.

The rearrangement joins TRBV5-5 to TRBJ1-1, with D tentatively TRBD1 (5 bases). With 2 bases removed from V and 1 base from J, the gap between germline ends came to 15 bases. The CDR3 loop spans 16 amino acids. Per the germline V gene, CDR1 is SGHKS and CDR2 is YYEKEE (reference sequence). The CDR3 region is CASSFRQGLSNTEAFF. CDR3 DNA sequence: TGTGCCAGCAGCTTTCGGCAGGGCTTATCGAACACTGAAGCTTTCTTT.

The V and J genes are TRBV20-1 and TRBJ1-2, with TRBD1 as a possible D gene (5 bases). V dropped 4 bases and J dropped 4 bases, with 19 bases sitting between them. Germline V gene sequence: CDR1 DFQATT, CDR2 SNEGSKA (reference sequence). The CDR3 spans 15 residues. The CDR3 is CSAKGPQGLGYGYTF. The CDR3 region has the DNA TGCAGTGCTAAGGGACCCCAGGGATTGGGCTATGGCTACACCTTC.

This clonotype turned up a few times. The rearrangement uses TRBV3-1 and TRBJ1-2, with a weak D call TRBD1 (5 bases). V lost 1 base, J lost 0 bases, and 12 bases lay in between. This CDR3 is 16 amino acids long. CDR1 is LGHDT and CDR2 is YNNKEL in the germline V gene (reference sequence). Here the CDR3 DNA reads TGTGCCAGCAGCCAAGTGGCGGGACGGGCTAACTATGGCTACACCTTC. It encodes CASSQVAGRANYGYTF.

The V and J genes are TRBV5-1 and TRBJ1-1; D is uncertain. The CDR3 has 13 amino acids. Germline V gene data show CDR1 as SGHRS and CDR2 as YFSETQ. The ends were cut back, 2 bases at V and 1 base at J, with 6 bases in the middle. The CDR3 bases are TGCGCCAGCAGCTTAATCTGGAACACTGAAGCTTTCTTT. Its protein is CASSLIWNTEAFF.

There are a few counts of this clonotype. V is TRBV25-1 and J is TRBJ1-1; TRBD1 matches 7 bases. Germline V gene lookup returns CDR1 MGHDK and CDR2 SYGVNS. This CDR3 is built from 16 residues. The V segment lost 1 base and the J segment 5 bases; nucleotides outside the gene matches: 10. Here the CDR3 reads CASSELGQGVSTEAFF. The CDR3 coding sequence is TGTGCCAGCAGTGAATTGGGGCAGGGGGTATCTACTGAAGCTTTCTTT. Full variable domain (missing parts from reference TRBV25-1 and TRBJ1-1): EADIYQTPRYLVIGTGKKITLECSQTMGHDKMYWYQQDPGMELHLIHYSYGVNSTEKGDLSSESTVSRIRTEHFPLTLESARPSHTSQYLCASSELGQGVSTEAFFGQGTRLTVV.

In its sample, this clonotype was seen a few times. The V and J genes are TRBV10-2 and TRBJ1-1; D gene unclear. The CDR3 covers 13 residues. V was trimmed by 0 bases and J by 4 bases, leaving 6 bases between them. CDR1 is WSHSY, CDR2 SAAADI, per germline. This chain's CDR3 is CASSESFGTEAFF. In nucleotides, the CDR3 is TGCGCCAGCAGTGAGTCATTTGGCACTGAAGCTTTCTTT.

CDR3 DNA sequence: TGCAGTGCTACCAGCGCAATCACTGAAGCTTTCTTT. This encodes CSATSAITEAFF. V is TRBV20-1 and J is TRBJ1-1; D call uncertain. The CDR3 is made up of 12 amino acids. Per germline, CDR1 DFQATT and CDR2 SNEGSKA (reference sequence). V lost 4 bases to trimming and J lost 4 bases, with 10 bases between them.

The V and J genes are TRBV6-6 and TRBJ1-5; TRBD1 agrees at 9 bases. CDR3 size: 17 residues. V was pared by 6 bases and J by 2 bases, with 11 bases of the junction left unmatched. Germline CDR1 is MNHNY and CDR2 is SVGAGI (reference sequence). CDR3 protein: CASRGTGSSHGNQPQHF. The DNA for the CDR3 is TGTGCCAGCAGAGGGACAGGGTCATCCCATGGCAATCAGCCCCAGCATTTT.